This T cell receptor beta chain was recovered during a study of CD8+CD57+ T cells in acquired aplastic anemia. As for the study in general: Sorted CD4+ plus CD8+ cells gave DNA averaging roughly 3 ug. Healthy donor CD4+ samples were sequenced to a depth that averaged approximately 10 million reads. Findings and limits, study-wide: Patients and controls turned out to have approximately 29 CD8+ CDR3 sequences in common. Significant differences in CD8+ Simpson's diversity were not observed between patients and controls.

To note about this clonotype: Its specificity is not known.

Germline CDR1 and CDR2: LNHDA and SQIVND (reference sequence). The CDR3 consists of 14 residues. Trimming stripped 5 bases from V and 2 bases from J, with 13 bases between. Profiling of TCR beta VDJ combinations and CDR3 sequences used genomic DNA as template. TCRdb redid the calling of the reads with MiXCR, one entry per CDR3 protein. The sample has about 130,000 distinct CDR3 sequences, about 48% seen once. The gene calls are TRBV19 and TRBJ2-7; D might be TRBD2 (5 bases). This TCR was recovered from a human donor in good health, serving as a control. Sequences were obtained from sorted CD4+, CD8+, or CD8+CD57+ T cells (not recorded which) from PBMCs. The DNA for the CDR3 is TGTGCCAGTAGTTCCGCCTCGGGGACCTACGAGCAGTACTTC. Protein: CASSSASGTYEQYF.